This entry describes one T cell receptor beta chain. The sample is drawn from a study of blood T cell repertoires in COVID-19. Here immunoSEQ multiplex PCR was the method, and the copy in TCRdb shows in-frame clones only, minus some. Of about 480,000 clones in the sample, approximately 91% were seen once. This CDR3 is 16 amino acids long. Between the trimmed V and J ends, which lost 5 bases and 6 bases, there was a span of 19 bases. The germline gives CDR1 SGHVS, CDR2 FQNEAQ. This chain links TRBV7-8 with TRBJ2-2; weak D call: TRBD2 (6 bases). The origin of this receptor is a woman aged 50 to 65 with COVID-19, enrolled during active disease. Sequenced input: peripheral blood. The CDR3 DNA reads TGTGCCAGCAGCCCTAACAATGGGGGGAGATCCGGGGAGCTGTTTTTT. Translated: CASSPNNGGRSGELFF.